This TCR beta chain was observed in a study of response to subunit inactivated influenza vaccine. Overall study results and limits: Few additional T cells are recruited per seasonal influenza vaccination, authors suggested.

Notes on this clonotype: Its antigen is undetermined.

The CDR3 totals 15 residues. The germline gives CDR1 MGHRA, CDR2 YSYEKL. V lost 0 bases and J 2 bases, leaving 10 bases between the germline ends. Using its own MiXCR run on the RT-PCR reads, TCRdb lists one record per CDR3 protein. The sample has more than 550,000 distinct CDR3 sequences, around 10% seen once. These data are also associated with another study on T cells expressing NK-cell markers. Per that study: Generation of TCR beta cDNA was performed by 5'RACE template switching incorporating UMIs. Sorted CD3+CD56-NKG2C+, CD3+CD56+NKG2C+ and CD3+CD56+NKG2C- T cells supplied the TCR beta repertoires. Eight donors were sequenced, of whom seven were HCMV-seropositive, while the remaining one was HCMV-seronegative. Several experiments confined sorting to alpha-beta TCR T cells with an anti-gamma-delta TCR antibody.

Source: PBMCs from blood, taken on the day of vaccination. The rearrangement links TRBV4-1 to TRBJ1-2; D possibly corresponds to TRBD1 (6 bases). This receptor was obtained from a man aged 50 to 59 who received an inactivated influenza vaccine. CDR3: CASSQDWDTNYGYTF. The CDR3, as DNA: TGCGCCAGCAGCCAAGATTGGGACACAAACTATGGCTACACCTTC.